The 26 T cell receptor beta chains below come from one sample, sequenced in a study of blood T cell repertoires in COVID-19. The protocol was immunoSEQ multiplex PCR, while the TCRdb copy is restricted to in-frame clones and leaves out a portion. This table holds some 180,000 clones, roughly nine tenths found once. The specimen was PBMCs or T cells enriched from blood (not recorded which). The receptors shown here come from a woman in her 40s in a cohort exposed to, infected with or recovered from COVID-19 (not recorded which).

The rearrangement joins TRBV6-6 to TRBJ1-1; 7 nucleotides agree with TRBD1. CDR3 length: 12 amino acids. The V and J ends lost 0 bases and 10 bases, in that order; junction bases with no gene match: 2. From germline, CDR1 is MNHNY and CDR2 SVGAGI (reference sequence). CDR3 sequence: CASSYSAGGAFF. CDR3 nucleotides: TGTGCCAGCAGTTACTCTGCAGGGGGAGCTTTCTTT.

This clone came up many times. V usage is TRBV3-1 (or the pseudogene TRBV3-2) and J usage is TRBJ2-2, with D possibly matching TRBD1 (6 bases). This CDR3 comprises 14 residues. Trimming took off 4 bases at V and 4 bases at J, with 10 bases between the two ends. Germline CDR1 and CDR2: LGHDT and YNNKEL (reference sequence). The CDR3 DNA reads as TGTGCCAGCAGCCGAGGGGGTGTCACCGGGGAGCTGTTTTTT. Encoded protein: CASSRGGVTGELFF.

A few counts support this clone. The chain is built from TRBV18 and TRBJ1-2, with 12 bases identical to TRBD1. Trimming cost V 3 bases and J 4 bases; bases outside gene matches: 15. The CDR3 extends over 19 amino acids. CDR1 KGHSH and CDR2 LQKENI come from the germline V gene. This CDR3 is CASSPETPGTGGVAYGYTF. CDR3 DNA sequence: TGTGCCAGCTCACCCGAGACTCCCGGGACAGGGGGCGTCGCCTATGGCTACACCTTC.

The chain carries TRBV19 and TRBJ1-5; 9 bases align to TRBD1. J gave up 7 bases and V 3 bases, and 4 bases lay outside the gene matches. CDR3 size: 14 residues. Per the germline V gene, CDR1 is LNHDA and CDR2 is SQIVND (reference sequence). DNA for the CDR3: TGTGCCAGTAGTATTGACAGGGGGGGACAGCCCCAGCATTTT. Its translation: CASSIDRGGQPQHF.

This clone was counted a single time. The chain is built from TRBV2 and TRBJ2-7; D remains unclear. Germline CDR1 and CDR2: SNHLY and FYNNEI. The CDR3 loop spans 13 amino acids. The ends were cut back, 9 bases at V and 2 bases at J, with 14 bases in the middle. CDR3 coding DNA: TGTGCCAGGGGCGCGCTGGCAGCCTACGAGCAGTACTTC. It codes for CARGALAAYEQYF.

This chain uses TRBV18 with TRBJ2-5; TRBD1 matches 8 bases. The CDR3 is 16 residues long. Germline trimming cut 4 bases from V and 4 bases from J; bases unmatched to any gene: 11. From germline, CDR1 is KGHSH and CDR2 LQKENI. CDR3 bases: TGTGCCAGCTCACTACTAGGACAGGGCGACTCAGAGACCCAGTACTTC. Its translation: CASSLLGQGDSETQYF.

The genes are TRBV3-1 (or the pseudogene TRBV3-2) and TRBJ2-7; maybe TRBD1 (6 bases). This CDR3 region has 15 residues. Trimming left V 1 base short and J 4 bases short, with 14 bases between. CDR1 and CDR2 (germline): LGHDT, YNNKEL (reference sequence). This CDR3 reads CASSQVQGGLYEQYF. In nucleotides, the CDR3 is TGTGCCAGCAGCCAAGTACAGGGTGGGTTATACGAGCAGTACTTC.

The rearrangement links TRBV28 to TRBJ2-3; 9 bases are a match to TRBD2. CDR3 length equals 12 residues. The V segment lost 10 bases and the J segment 7 bases; nucleotides outside the gene matches: 6. The V gene's germline CDR1 is MDHEN and CDR2 SYDVKM. CDR3 region: CATGTSYHTQYF. CDR3 DNA sequence: TGTGCCACCGGGACTAGCTACCATACGCAGTATTTT.

This chain links TRBV11-2 with TRBJ1-6, with 7 bases that match TRBD1. J lost 7 bases, V lost 5 bases, and 8 bases had no gene match. Germline V gene lookup returns CDR1 SGHAT and CDR2 FQNNGV. The CDR3 contains 15 residues. The CDR3 sequence: CASSGKGARNSPLHF. The CDR3 coding sequence is TGTGCCAGCAGCGGCAAGGGGGCTAGAAATTCACCCCTCCACTTT.

This clone was seen only once. The CDR3 reads CASGLRGQNHQPQHF. The CDR3 DNA sequence: TGTGCTAGTGGTTTGAGAGGACAGAATCATCAGCCCCAGCATTTT. The chain has TRBV12-5 and TRBJ1-5, with D perhaps matching TRBD1 (6 bases). V lost 2 bases and J lost 5, with 13 bases in between. Germline CDR1 and CDR2: LGHNT and FRNRAP. The CDR3 is 15 amino acids.

The CDR3 DNA reads as TGTGCCACTTCGACTAGCGGCTACACCGGGGAGCTGTTTTTT. Translated, it gives CATSTSGYTGELFF. V usage is TRBV11-2 and J usage is TRBJ2-2, with 9 bases lining up with TRBD2. The CDR3 runs to 14 residues. J was trimmed by 3 bases and V by 10 bases; bases with no gene match: 6. The V gene's germline CDR1 is SGHAT and CDR2 FQNNGV. Together with reference TRBV11-2 and TRBJ2-2, the CDR3 gives the full variable domain: EAGVAQSPRYKIIEKRQSVAFWCNPISGHATLYWYQQILGQGPKLLIQFQNNGVVDDSQLPKDRFSAERLKGVDSTLKIQPAKLEDSAVYLCATSTSGYTGELFFGEGSRLTVL.

V usage is TRBV19 and J usage is TRBJ1-4, with D perhaps TRBD1 (5 bases). The CDR3 spans 12 residues. Trimming left V 5 bases short and J 8 bases short, with 9 bases between. Looked up from germline, CDR1 is LNHDA and CDR2 is SQIVND (reference sequence). CDR3 nucleotide sequence: TGTGCCAGTAGTTCCGGGGGGGAAAAACTGTTTTTT. Translated, it gives CASSSGGEKLFF.

The V gene is TRBV4-1, the J gene TRBJ2-1; TRBD2 agrees at 10 bases. CDR1 is MGHRA and CDR2 is YSYEKL in the germline V gene. The CDR3 is 14 amino acids. The junction had 3 bases not matched to a gene; V was cut back by 4 bases and J by 6 bases. This CDR3 is CASSLGTSANEQFF. As DNA, the CDR3 is TGCGCCAGCAGCCTAGGGACTAGCGCCAATGAGCAGTTCTTC.

This rearrangement joins TRBV24-1 to TRBJ2-5, with D possibly being TRBD2 (5 bases). Germline CDR1 reads KGHDR; CDR2 reads SFDVKD. The CDR3 length is 15 residues. V was pared by 3 bases and J by 9 bases, with 19 bases between. The CDR3 spells CATSDLDDPERSQYF. The CDR3 DNA reads as TGTGCCACCAGTGATCTTGACGATCCTGAGCGGTCCCAGTACTTC.

V is TRBV19 and J is TRBJ2-3; weak D call: TRBD1 (6 bases). This CDR3 spans 13 amino acids. Germline CDR1 and CDR2: LNHDA and SQIVND (reference sequence). Trimming cost V 5 bases and J 2 bases, with 8 bases left between them. The CDR3 DNA reads as TGTGCCAGTAGTGACAGGATCACAGATACGCAGTATTTT. It encodes CASSDRITDTQYF.

The V gene is TRBV5-1, the J gene TRBJ1-4; 10 bases map to TRBD1. The length of the CDR3 is 15 residues. The V gene's germline CDR1 is SGHRS and CDR2 YFSETQ. The trim removed 6 bases at V and 8 bases at J, leaving 10 bases unmatched. The CDR3 nucleotides read TGCGCCAGCAACCCGGGACAGGGGAGAGGCGAAAAACTGTTTTTT. This translates into CASNPGQGRGEKLFF. Full variable domain (missing parts from reference TRBV5-1 and TRBJ1-4): KAGVTQTPRYLIKTRGQQVTLSCSPISGHRSVSWYQQTPGQGLQFLFEYFSETQRNKGNFPGRFSGRQFSNSRSEMNVSTLELGDSALYLCASNPGQGRGEKLFFGSGTQLSVL.

The chain links TRBV5-6 to TRBJ1-5; 8 bases fit TRBD1. Germline trimming cut 0 bases from V and 5 bases from J; bases unmatched to any gene: 4. The germline gives CDR1 SGHDT, CDR2 YYEEEE. CDR3 length equals 15 residues. The CDR3 region has the DNA TGTGCCAGCAGCTTGGGGACAGGGACGTATCAGCCCCAGCATTTT. This gives the protein CASSLGTGTYQPQHF.

The gene calls are TRBV27 and TRBJ1-2; D is unresolved. The CDR3 runs to 13 residues. Germline lookup yields CDR1 MNHEY and CDR2 SMNVEV (reference sequence). V gave up 2 bases and J gave up 4 bases, with 8 bases separating them. CDR3: CASSLSGRYGYTF. The CDR3 DNA follows: TGTGCCAGCAGTTTAAGTGGCCGCTATGGCTACACCTTC.

This sequence joins TRBV19 and TRBJ2-4; TRBD1 matches 8 bases. Germline CDR1 LNHDA, CDR2 SQIVND (reference sequence). The CDR3 has 16 residues. The trim removed 0 bases at V and 7 bases at J, leaving 8 bases unmatched. Here the CDR3 DNA reads TGTGCCAGTAGTATAGAGAGGGCAGGGGGCGCGAACATTCAGTACTTC. Its protein product is CASSIERAGGANIQYF.

The chain recombines TRBV10-2 with TRBJ2-1; 8 bases match TRBD2. Germline assignment: CDR1 WSHSY and CDR2 SAAADI. CDR3 length: 13 residues. The ends lost 7 bases at V and 5 bases at J; junction bases unmatched: 4. The CDR3 loop reads CASNGRADNEQFF. The CDR3 DNA is TGCGCCAGCAACGGGAGGGCCGACAATGAGCAGTTCTTC.

V and J are TRBV27 and TRBJ2-7; TRBD1 matches 8 bases. Looked up from germline, CDR1 is MNHEY and CDR2 is SMNVEV (reference sequence). After removal of 1 base from V and 4 bases from J, the junction contained 6 bases not matched to a gene. The CDR3 totals 15 residues. CDR3 residues: CASSLYRDRRYEQYF. CDR3 bases: TGTGCCAGCAGTTTATACCGGGACAGGCGGTACGAGCAGTACTTC.

V is TRBV19 and J is TRBJ2-7, with 8 nucleotides matching TRBD2. Trimming cost V 5 bases and J 5 bases; bases outside gene matches: 5. Per the germline V gene, CDR1 is LNHDA and CDR2 is SQIVND (reference sequence). The CDR3 loop spans 13 amino acids. The CDR3 here is CASSPGGDNEQYF. The CDR3, as DNA: TGTGCCAGTAGTCCCGGGGGGGATAACGAGCAGTACTTC. Looking up the rest from reference TRBV19 and TRBJ2-7 gives the full variable domain: DGGITQSPKYLFRKEGQNVTLSCEQNLNHDAMYWYRQDPGQGLRLIYYSQIVNDFQKGDIAEGYSVSREKKESFPLTVTSAQKNPTAFYLCASSPGGDNEQYFGPGTRLTVT.

DNA of the CDR3: TGCGCCAGCAGCTCTACTTCGCGGGGCTTGGCTAACTATGGCTACACCTTC. This translates into CASSSTSRGLANYGYTF. This chain joins TRBV5-1 and TRBJ1-2, with a possible D match to TRBD1 (5 bases). CDR1 SGHRS and CDR2 YFSETQ come from the germline V gene. The CDR3 loop spans 17 amino acids. The V gene lost 3 bases and the J gene lost 0 bases, with 18 bases spanning the gap. Looking up the rest from reference TRBV5-1 and TRBJ1-2 gives the full variable domain: KAGVTQTPRYLIKTRGQQVTLSCSPISGHRSVSWYQQTPGQGLQFLFEYFSETQRNKGNFPGRFSGRQFSNSRSEMNVSTLELGDSALYLCASSSTSRGLANYGYTFGSGTRLTVV.

This clone is a singleton in its sample. The chain couples TRBV2 to TRBJ1-2; no reliable D call. The CDR3 runs 13 residues. Trimming took off 7 bases at V and 4 bases at J, with 13 bases between the two ends. Germline-derived CDR1 and CDR2 are SNHLY and FYNNEI. The CDR3 sequence is CASTESAGYGYTF. CDR3 DNA sequence: TGTGCCAGCACAGAAAGTGCGGGCTATGGCTACACCTTC.

The rearrangement joins TRBV7-9 to TRBJ1-2, with D tentatively TRBD1 (5 bases). The V end lost 6 bases, the J end lost 1 base, and 12 bases lay between the germline ends. Germline V gives CDR1 SEHNR, CDR2 FQNEAQ (reference sequence). The length of the CDR3 is 14 residues. The CDR3 nucleotides read TGTGCCAGCAGACTCCTGACAGTTAACTATGGCTACACCTTC. The encoded protein is CASRLLTVNYGYTF.

For the CDR3, the DNA is TGTGCCAGCACCTCCGGCGGGGGAGCTAACACTGAAGCTTTCTTT. This encodes CASTSGGGANTEAFF. The chain carries TRBV27 and TRBJ1-1, with D possibly matching TRBD1 (5 bases). V was pared by 7 bases and J by 2 bases, with 17 bases between. CDR1 and CDR2 from the germline V gene are MNHEY and SMNVEV (reference sequence). The CDR3 sequence is 15 residues long.